Shown below are 19 T cell receptor beta chains from a single sample sequenced in a study of shared clonotypes between healthy human individuals. Sequenced by immunoSEQ multiplex PCR; TCRdb stores in-frame clones only, minus some. The sample has about 2.4 million clones, around nine tenths seen once. Sequencing input: naive CD4+ T cells sorted from blood. As for subset: CD45RA+ positively selected. These receptors all come from a man aged 18 to 29 in good health.

In nucleotides, the CDR3 is TGCGCCAGCAGCTCACCCGCGGGGAGGGAGACCCAGTACTTC. Its translation is CASSSPAGRETQYF. V and J are TRBV5-1 and TRBJ2-5; perhaps TRBD2 as D (6 bases). The ends were cut back, 3 bases at V and 5 bases at J, with 14 bases in the middle. CDR1 and CDR2 (germline): SGHRS, YFSETQ. The CDR3 contains 14 residues.

V usage is TRBV28 and J usage is TRBJ2-5, with D possibly being TRBD2 (6 bases). Germline CDR1 reads MDHEN; CDR2 reads SYDVKM. Trimming left V 6 bases short and J 4 bases short, with 27 bases between. The CDR3 is made up of 18 amino acids. The CDR3 sequence is CASSLDWQNGALAETQYF. Written as DNA, the CDR3 is TGTGCCAGCAGCCTGGATTGGCAGAACGGGGCACTAGCAGAGACCCAGTACTTC.

This clone was recorded once. The chain joins TRBV19 to TRBJ2-5; TRBD2 matches 8 bases. CDR1 is LNHDA and CDR2 is SQIVND in the germline V gene (reference sequence). V dropped 6 bases and J dropped 4; count of bases not matched to a gene: 4. The CDR3 covers 13 residues. CDR3 nucleotides: TGTGCCAGTAGCACCGGGAGGGCAGAGACCCAGTACTTC. Translation: CASSTGRAETQYF.

The genes are TRBV12-5 and TRBJ1-2, with TRBD1 as a possible D gene (6 bases). The CDR3 has 14 amino acids. Germline loops: CDR1 LGHNT, CDR2 FRNRAP. Trimming took 4 bases from V and 0 from J, leaving 9 bases between them. For the CDR3, the DNA is TGTGCTAGTGGTTCAGGGGAGACTAACTATGGCTACACCTTC. Translating it yields CASGSGETNYGYTF.

V is TRBV30 and J is TRBJ2-7, with D hard to call. V lost 4 bases and J 3 bases, leaving 7 bases between the germline ends. CDR3 size: 11 residues. Germline CDR1 and CDR2: GTSNPN and SVGIG (reference sequence). Here the CDR3 DNA reads TGTGCCTGGATTGCCGACTACGAGCAGTACTTC. Its translation: CAWIADYEQYF. Together with reference TRBV30 and TRBJ2-7, the CDR3 gives the full variable domain: SQTIHQWPATLVQPVGSPLSLECTVEGTSNPNLYWYRQAAGRGLQLLFYSVGIGQISSEVPQNLSASRPQDRQFILSSKKLLLSDSGFYLCAWIADYEQYFGPGTRLTVT.

The V and J genes are TRBV7-2 and TRBJ2-7; the match to TRBD2 covers 10 bases. The ends lost 2 bases at V and 6 bases at J; junction bases unmatched: 19. Germline V lookup: CDR1 SGHTA, CDR2 FQGNSA. The CDR3 sequence is 19 residues long. The CDR3: CASSLRRGDSSGRACEQYF. The CDR3 DNA reads as TGTGCCAGCAGCTTACGTAGGGGAGACTCCAGCGGGAGGGCCTGCGAGCAGTACTTC.

The rearrangement joins TRBV7-8 to TRBJ1-1; a weak D match, TRBD1 (5 bases). Between the trimmed V and J ends, which lost 5 bases and 4 bases, there was a span of 14 bases. The CDR3 consists of 14 residues. Germline CDR1 and CDR2: SGHVS and FQNEAQ. The CDR3 region has the DNA TGTGCCAGCAGCCGTAACCCGGGGGGCACTGAAGCTTTCTTT. Translated, it gives CASSRNPGGTEAFF.

The V gene is TRBV4-2, the J gene TRBJ2-7; maybe TRBD2 (6 bases). Germline CDR1 and CDR2: LGHNA and YNFKEQ. The V end was cut by 0 bases, the J end by 2 bases, with 14 bases between. The CDR3 is 16 residues long. The CDR3, as DNA: TGTGCCAGCAGCCAAGATGGGATAGCGGCCCCCTACGAGCAGTACTTC. This codes for CASSQDGIAAPYEQYF.

The chain joins TRBV6-1 to TRBJ2-3, with TRBD2 matching 11 bases. Losses at the gene ends were 0 bases for V and 1 base for J; bases not matched to a gene: 3. Germline-derived CDR1 and CDR2 are MNHNS and SASEGT. The CDR3 is made up of 17 amino acids. The CDR3 sequence is CASSEATSGIGTDTQYF. The CDR3 DNA follows: TGTGCCAGCAGTGAAGCGACTAGCGGGATTGGCACAGATACGCAGTATTTT.

This clone came up once. The chain uses TRBV6-6 and TRBJ2-3; D uncertain. CDR1 and CDR2 from the germline V gene are MNHNY and SVGAGI (reference sequence). This CDR3 spans 16 amino acids. V was pared by 2 bases and J by 0 bases, with 12 bases between. The CDR3: CASSYLGRKSTDTQYF. The CDR3 coding sequence is TGTGCCAGCAGTTACCTCGGGCGGAAAAGCACAGATACGCAGTATTTT.

The rearrangement links TRBV18 to TRBJ2-5; TRBD1 is a possible D gene (6 bases). Germline V gene sequence: CDR1 KGHSH, CDR2 LQKENI. The germline V and J ends were trimmed by 6 bases and 2 bases, with 13 bases remaining between them. CDR3 length: 14 amino acids. The CDR3 region is CASSHGQRQETQYF. CDR3 in DNA: TGTGCCAGCTCCCACGGACAGAGACAAGAGACCCAGTACTTC.

This chain links TRBV4-3 with TRBJ1-6; possible D gene TRBD1, 5 bases. Germline CDR1 and CDR2: LGHNA and YSLEER. The CDR3 length is 16 residues. With 4 bases removed from V and 10 bases from J, the gap between germline ends came to 20 bases. CDR3 region: CASSRNGQVGGSPLHF. CDR3 nucleotide sequence: TGCGCCAGCAGCCGAAACGGGCAGGTCGGGGGGTCACCCCTCCACTTT.

This clone came up once. V is TRBV6-5 and J is TRBJ1-1; 7 nucleotides align to TRBD1. With V trimmed by 1 base and J by 11 bases, 7 bases remained unmatched. Germline V CDR1 and CDR2: MNHEY, SVGAGI. This CDR3 has 13 residues. CDR3 sequence: CASSYWNRGEAFF. DNA for the CDR3: TGTGCCAGCAGTTACTGGAACAGGGGTGAGGCTTTCTTT.

This chain links TRBV1 with TRBJ2-1; the listed D gene, TRBD2, was not tested against the DNA. TRBV1 is labeled a pseudogene. This CDR3 has 15 residues. The DNA for the CDR3 is TGCACCAGCAGCCAAGACCCGGGAGGGGCCAATGAGCAGTTCTTC. This codes for CTSSQDPGGANEQFF.

A remark on this clone: Other DNA variants within this sample encode the same CDR3. The gene calls are TRBV5-1 and TRBJ1-1; D perhaps matches TRBD1 (5 bases). Germline CDR1 and CDR2: SGHRS and YFSETQ. The germline V and J ends were trimmed by 0 bases and 5 bases, with 11 bases remaining between them. This CDR3 has 14 amino acids. CDR3 sequence: CASSLGGAGTEAFF. CDR3 coding DNA: TGCGCCAGCAGCTTGGGTGGGGCAGGAACTGAAGCTTTCTTT.

V is TRBV6-1 and J is TRBJ1-1, with a possible D match to TRBD1 (5 bases). CDR3 length equals 13 residues. With 2 bases removed from V and 7 bases from J, the gap between germline ends came to 11 bases. In germline, CDR1 is MNHNS, CDR2 SASEGT. The CDR3 sequence: CASSEWDRGEAFF. CDR3 coding DNA: TGTGCCAGCAGTGAATGGGACCGGGGTGAAGCTTTCTTT.

The genes are TRBV27 and TRBJ2-7, with D perhaps assigned TRBD1 or TRBD2 (5 bases each). V was pared by 3 bases and J by 6 bases, with 12 bases between. Germline-derived CDR1 and CDR2 are MNHEY and SMNVEV (reference sequence). This CDR3 spans 13 amino acids. The CDR3 bases are TGTGCCAGCAGTTTGGGGGTACGTCTCGAGCAGTACTTC. It translates to CASSLGVRLEQYF.

The chain recombines TRBV2 with TRBJ1-2, with a possible D match to TRBD1 (5 bases). This CDR3 spans 13 amino acids. Germline V gene data show CDR1 as SNHLY and CDR2 as FYNNEI. The V end was cut by 3 bases, the J end by 6 bases, with 11 bases between. The CDR3 DNA reads as TGTGCCAGCAGTGATCAGGGCTCCCATGGCTACACCTTC. This translates into CASSDQGSHGYTF.

V gene TRBV6-1 combines with J gene TRBJ2-3, with 8 nucleotides matching TRBD2. Unmatched junction bases numbered 6, after V lost 5 bases and J lost 2 bases. The CDR3 contains 15 residues. Germline-derived CDR1 and CDR2 are MNHNS and SASEGT. CDR3 region: CASSQRGFDTDTQYF. The CDR3 DNA is TGTGCCAGCAGTCAGCGGGGGTTCGACACAGATACGCAGTATTTT.